These 23 T cell receptor beta chains came from one sample sequenced in a study of regulatory T cells in long-lasting Graves disease. Researchers made TCR beta libraries by using iRepertoire HTBI primers and running Arm-PCR on CDR3 regions. TCRdb reprocessed the multiplex PCR reads with MiXCR, giving one entry per CDR3 protein. The table records 400,000 to 500,000 distinct CDR3 sequences, 14% of them present only once. The time point denotes: newly diagnosed GD, antithyroid drugs for less than 3 months. PBMC-derived RNA was used for the TCR library. The data were also submitted as part of a second study, on T cells in Graves' hyperthyroidism and ophthalmopathy.

The input for sequencing was peripheral blood mononuclear cells (PBMCs), taken at new diagnosis, from a patient treated with antithyroid drugs. The receptors derive from a woman aged 45-59 years with Graves disease.

This clonotype was picked up many times. This chain uses TRBV28 with TRBJ2-5; D perhaps matches TRBD2 (5 bases). Germline V gene sequence: CDR1 MDHEN, CDR2 SYDVKM. V lost 6 bases, J lost 7 bases, and 15 bases lay in between. The CDR3 loop spans 13 amino acids. The CDR3 sequence: CASSLDPGRTQYF. The CDR3 region has the DNA TGTGCCAGCAGCTTAGATCCGGGAAGGACCCAGTACTTC.

This clonotype came up a few times. CDR3 protein: CASSFPGLAGLETQYF. The CDR3 DNA reads TGTGCCAGCAGCTTTCCGGGACTAGCGGGATTAGAGACCCAGTACTTC. This chain links TRBV7-2 with TRBJ2-1; 13 bases fit TRBD2. The J call is uncertain, as TRBJ2-5 better fits the DNA end. From germline, CDR1 is SGHTA and CDR2 FQGNSA. This CDR3 is built from 16 residues.

V and J are TRBV5-5 and TRBJ2-5; TRBD2 matches 12 bases. The CDR3 sequence is 16 residues long. J was trimmed by 5 bases and V by 5 bases; bases with no gene match: 10. CDR1 is SGHKS, CDR2 YYEKEE, per germline (reference sequence). CDR3 bases: TGTGCCAGCAGTTTCCTAAGACTAGCGGGAGTGGAGACCCAGTACTTC. Translating gives CASSFLRLAGVETQYF.

In its sample, this clonotype was seen a few times. The V call is TRBV25-1, the J call TRBJ2-3; D is uncertain. The V and J ends lost 5 bases and 2 bases respectively, with 14 bases between them. Germline V lookup: CDR1 MGHDK, CDR2 SYGVNS. This CDR3 comprises 15 residues. The CDR3 DNA follows: TGTGCCAGCAGTCCCTCTGGCGGAATCACAGATACGCAGTATTTT. It encodes CASSPSGGITDTQYF.

This clonotype came up many times. This sequence joins TRBV28 and TRBJ1-1; the match to TRBD1 covers 9 bases. This CDR3 has 14 residues. Germline lookup yields CDR1 MDHEN and CDR2 SYDVKM. Trimming cost V 7 bases and J 4 bases; bases outside gene matches: 7. The CDR3 region is CASIGDRVSTEAFF. In DNA, the CDR3 is TGTGCCAGCATAGGGGACAGGGTGTCCACTGAAGCTTTCTTT.

This clonotype was seen a handful of times. The chain couples TRBV12-3 or TRBV12-4 to TRBJ2-1; 7 bases align to TRBD1. V was pared by 5 bases and J by 1 base, with 11 bases of the junction left unmatched. The CDR3 runs to 17 residues. The CDR3 protein is CASSAPRGTLSYNEQFF. In nucleotides, the CDR3 is TGTGCCAGCAGTGCGCCCAGGGGGACCCTATCCTACAATGAGCAGTTCTTC.

This clonotype has a handful of counts. The chain links TRBV11-2 to TRBJ2-7, with TRBD1 identical over 7 bases. This CDR3 has 14 amino acids. J gave up 2 bases and V 4 bases, and 5 bases lay outside the gene matches. CDR1 is SGHAT and CDR2 is FQNNGV in the germline V gene. Here the CDR3 DNA reads TGTGCCAGCAGCTCCAGAGGGGGCCCCTACGAGCAGTACTTC. Translating gives CASSSRGGPYEQYF.

This clonotype was seen repeatedly, ten times or more. This chain links TRBV20-1 with TRBJ2-5; D may match TRBD1 or TRBD2 (5 bases each). Trimming took 1 base from V and 1 from J, leaving 13 bases between them. The length of the CDR3 is 15 residues. Germline assignment: CDR1 DFQATT and CDR2 SNEGSKA (reference sequence). The DNA for the CDR3 is TGCAGTGCTAGAGTCAAGGGGACCGGCCAAGAGACCCAGTACTTC. This sequence encodes CSARVKGTGQETQYF.

The table lists this clonotype with many counts. V and J are TRBV28 and TRBJ1-5; 7 bases are shared with TRBD1. Germline loops: CDR1 MDHEN, CDR2 SYDVKM. There are 14 residues in the CDR3. Losses at the gene ends were 9 bases for V and 2 bases for J; bases not matched to a gene: 7. The CDR3 sequence: CASFPGQRNQPQHF. In DNA form, the CDR3 reads TGTGCCAGTTTTCCGGGACAGCGCAATCAGCCCCAGCATTTT. Drawing the rest from reference TRBV28 and TRBJ1-5, the complete variable domain is DVKVTQSSRYLVKRTGEKVFLECVQDMDHENMFWYRQDPGLGLRLIYFSYDVKMKEKGDIPEGYSVSREKKERFSLILESASTNQTSMYLCASFPGQRNQPQHFGDGTRLSIL.

This clonotype was observed once. This sequence joins TRBV19 and TRBJ1-5; D remains ambiguous. This CDR3 has 12 residues. In germline, CDR1 is LNHDA, CDR2 SQIVND (reference sequence). V lost 5 bases and J 7 bases, leaving 9 bases between the germline ends. CDR3 sequence reads: CASSLPLQPQHF. Written as DNA, the CDR3 is TGTGCCAGTAGTCTACCACTCCAGCCCCAGCATTTT.

The gene calls are TRBV20-1 and TRBJ2-1, with 15 bases that match TRBD2. The CDR3 loop spans 16 amino acids. CDR1 is DFQATT and CDR2 is SNEGSKA in the germline V gene (reference sequence). V shed 4 bases, J shed 6 bases, and the junction held 7 bases outside the gene matches. CDR3 DNA sequence: TGCAGTGCTATTGGGACTAGCGGGAGGTGGGGCAATGAGCAGTTCTTC. This encodes CSAIGTSGRWGNEQFF.

This chain connects TRBV5-1 to TRBJ2-1; possibly TRBD1 for D (6 bases). V was cut by 0 bases and J by 8 bases, with 15 bases left in between. The CDR3 consists of 15 residues. Germline V gene lookup returns CDR1 SGHRS and CDR2 YFSETQ. The CDR3 sequence is CASSLVVARGHEQFF. Written as DNA, the CDR3 is TGCGCCAGCAGCTTGGTGGTAGCCAGGGGACATGAGCAGTTCTTC.

This clonotype was counted a few times. The chain combines TRBV7-2 with TRBJ2-1; 9 bases align to TRBD2. The CDR3 is 17 residues long. V lost 1 base and J lost 3; bases outside the gene matches: 7. CDR1 and CDR2 (germline): SGHTA, FQGNSA. DNA of the CDR3: TGTGCCAGCAGCTTAGATGAGGCTAGCGGGGTCTACAATGAGCAGTTCTTC. Amino acids: CASSLDEASGVYNEQFF. Combining the CDR3 with reference TRBV7-2 and TRBJ2-1 gives the whole variable domain GAGVSQSPSNKVTEKGKDVELRCDPISGHTALYWYRQSLGQGLEFLIYFQGNSAPDKSGLPSDRFSAERTGGSVSTLTIQRTQQEDSAVYLCASSLDEASGVYNEQFFGPGTRLTVL.

This clonotype was recorded at least ten times. The V gene is TRBV5-5, the J gene TRBJ1-5; TRBD1 is a possible D gene (5 bases). Trimming took 4 bases from V and 4 from J, leaving 15 bases between them. This CDR3 is built from 15 residues. Germline loops: CDR1 SGHKS, CDR2 YYEKEE (reference sequence). The chain's CDR3 is CASSPARGLNQPQHF. CDR3 coding DNA: TGTGCCAGCAGCCCGGCGAGGGGTCTTAATCAGCCCCAGCATTTT.

This clonotype occurred many times. The chain joins TRBV5-1 to TRBJ2-7, with TRBD1 matching 12 bases. V shed 0 bases and J 5 bases; nucleotides not matched to a gene: 6. CDR3 length: 16 amino acids. Germline V lookup: CDR1 SGHRS, CDR2 YFSETQ. The CDR3 region has the DNA TGCGCCAGCAGCTTGGCCCCGGGACAGGGGGCTGACGAGCAGTACTTC. Its protein product is CASSLAPGQGADEQYF.

This clonotype has a count of ten or more. V usage is TRBV18 and J usage is TRBJ2-1, with D hard to call. Trimming shortened V by 3 bases and J by 0 bases, and 12 bases separated the two germline ends. The CDR3 loop spans 16 amino acids. CDR1 KGHSH and CDR2 LQKENI come from the germline V gene. CDR3 sequence reads: CASSPFKSSSYNEQFF. Here the CDR3 DNA reads TGTGCCAGCTCACCGTTTAAGTCGAGCTCCTACAATGAGCAGTTCTTC.

The chain couples TRBV29-1 to TRBJ2-1; D may be TRBD2 (5 bases). The length of the CDR3 is 12 residues. With 4 bases removed from V and 6 bases from J, the gap between germline ends came to 10 bases. Germline CDR1 and CDR2: SQVTM and ANQGSEA. CDR3 DNA: TGCAGCGTTGTTGGCCGGGGCAATGAGCAGTTCTTC. The encoded protein is CSVVGRGNEQFF.

Points on this clonotype: A read error may be the cause here, since a much bigger clone is one base away. The chain uses TRBV27 and TRBJ2-1; 12 nucleotides line up with TRBD2. The CDR3 length is 17 residues. The V gene's germline CDR1 is MNHEY and CDR2 SMNVEV (reference sequence). CDR3 in amino acids: CASSLAPSGRAGDEQSF. CDR3 nucleotide sequence: TGTGCCAGCAGTTTAGCGCCTAGCGGGAGGGCCGGGGATGAGCAGTCCTTC.

The chain joins TRBV7-8 to TRBJ2-5, with 12 bases lining up with TRBD2. The CDR3 covers 16 residues. V was pared by 5 bases and J by 5 bases, with 9 bases of the junction left unmatched. The germline gives CDR1 SGHVS, CDR2 FQNEAQ. CDR3 nucleotide sequence: TGTGCCAGCAGCCTACAGACTAGCGGGAGTGGGGAGACCCAGTACTTC. Translating it yields CASSLQTSGSGETQYF.

This clonotype was observed many times. The V and J genes are TRBV3-1 and TRBJ1-1; a weak D match, TRBD1 (5 bases). Germline V gene lookup returns CDR1 LGHDT and CDR2 YNNKEL (reference sequence). Trimming took 6 bases from V and 0 from J, leaving 14 bases between them. The length of the CDR3 is 15 residues. The CDR3 here is CASSYTGAMNTEAFF. The CDR3 DNA sequence: TGTGCCAGCAGTTATACAGGCGCAATGAACACTGAAGCTTTCTTT.

This clonotype occurred a few times. V gene TRBV20-1 combines with J gene TRBJ2-1; D might be TRBD1 or TRBD2, each matching 6 bases. Germline V gives CDR1 DFQATT, CDR2 SNEGSKA (reference sequence). CDR3 length: 13 amino acids. The V end lost 5 bases, the J end lost 2 bases, and 10 bases lay between the germline ends. The CDR3 reads CSAPRGPYNEQFF. CDR3 bases: TGCAGTGCTCCACGGGGGCCCTACAATGAGCAGTTCTTC.

This clonotype was detected many times. The rearrangement joins TRBV29-1 to TRBJ2-7, with 9 bases lining up with TRBD2. This CDR3 spans 15 amino acids. Germline assignment: CDR1 SQVTM and CDR2 ANQGSEA. Losses at the gene ends were 0 bases for V and 3 bases for J; bases not matched to a gene: 6. The CDR3 is CSVEDQLAGNYEQYF. The CDR3 coding sequence is TGCAGCGTTGAAGATCAGCTAGCGGGAAACTACGAGCAGTACTTC.

This chain joins TRBV6-2 or TRBV6-3 and TRBJ2-1; D may be TRBD1 (6 bases). Trimming left V 5 bases short and J 6 bases short, with 11 bases between. Germline V gene sequence: CDR1 MNHEY, CDR2 SVGEGT. The CDR3 consists of 13 residues. The DNA of the CDR3 is TGTGCCAGCAGTGCACAGGGTTTCAATGAGCAGTTCTTC. Protein sequence: CASSAQGFNEQFF.